This passage covers 14 T cell receptor beta chains from one sample sequenced in a study of CD8+CD57+ T cells in acquired aplastic anemia listed by TCRdb under 2018. Instrument on record: Illumina HiSeq 2000. Genomic DNA was used as template for profiling of TCR beta VDJ combinations and CDR3 sequences. In TCRdb, the public reads were trimmed at Q25 with fastp and aligned with MiXCR, with productive beta chains retained. Every distinct CDR3 protein forms one entry, paired with its most common genes and DNA. The sample table records about 180,000 distinct CDR3 sequences; less than 55% of these occur just once. Clones ranked in the top ten supply approximately 2.9% of the sample. Sequenced sample: sorted CD4+, CD8+, or CD8+CD57+ T cells (not recorded which) from PBMCs. The source of these receptors is a human donor in good health.

The rearrangement links TRBV9 to TRBJ2-7; tentatively, D is TRBD2 (7 bases). The CDR3 loop spans 16 amino acids. From germline, CDR1 is SGDLS and CDR2 YYNGEE. With 4 bases removed from V and 2 bases from J, the gap between germline ends came to 19 bases. CDR3 residues: CASSPQAGTRTYEQYF. CDR3 DNA sequence: TGTGCCAGCAGCCCACAAGCGGGGACAAGGACCTACGAGCAGTACTTC.

The gene calls are TRBV18 and TRBJ1-6, with D possibly being TRBD1 (6 bases). Per the germline V gene, CDR1 is KGHSH and CDR2 is LQKENI. The CDR3 loop spans 15 amino acids. V lost 6 bases to trimming and J lost 6 bases, with 15 bases between them. The CDR3 here is CASSLQGPTNSPLHF. The CDR3 DNA reads TGTGCCAGCTCCTTACAGGGACCGACTAATTCACCCCTCCACTTT.

There are many counts of this clonotype. V and J are TRBV6-1 and TRBJ1-6; 7 bases are shared with TRBD1. The V and J ends lost 6 bases and 2 bases, in that order; junction bases with no gene match: 7. CDR3 length: 16 amino acids. Looked up from germline, CDR1 is MNHNS and CDR2 is SASEGT. The CDR3 region is CASSERGLAYNSPLHF. Here the CDR3 DNA reads TGTGCCAGCAGCGAGAGGGGGCTTGCCTATAATTCACCCCTCCACTTT.

This clonotype has ten or more counts. The rearrangement joins TRBV19 to TRBJ1-2, with a tentative D call TRBD1 (5 bases). Per the germline V gene, CDR1 is LNHDA and CDR2 is SQIVND (reference sequence). The V and J ends lost 5 bases and 6 bases respectively, with 13 bases between them. This CDR3 comprises 13 residues. In DNA form, the CDR3 reads TGTGCCAGTAGTCGGGACGTTCGTAATGGCTACACCTTC. This codes for CASSRDVRNGYTF.

The rearrangement links TRBV10-1 to TRBJ2-7, with 9 bases aligning to TRBD2. Per the germline V gene, CDR1 is WNHNN and CDR2 is SYGVQD (reference sequence). The CDR3 consists of 15 residues. Trimming at V came to 5 bases and at J to 1 base, leaving 6 bases not matched to a gene. The CDR3 DNA sequence: TGCGCCAGCAGTTCGTGGCGGGGGGGGTCCTACGAGCAGTACTTC. This sequence encodes CASSSWRGGSYEQYF.

This clonotype was counted at least ten times. The chain has TRBV5-5 and TRBJ2-7; 10 bases map to TRBD2. CDR1 SGHKS and CDR2 YYEKEE come from the germline V gene (reference sequence). With V trimmed by 4 bases and J by 3 bases, 7 bases remained unmatched. There are 15 residues in the CDR3. The CDR3: CASSGSGTSVYEQYF. Written as DNA, the CDR3 is TGTGCCAGCAGCGGATCCGGGACTAGCGTCTACGAGCAGTACTTC.

The V call is TRBV20-1, the J call TRBJ2-7; possible D gene TRBD2, 6 bases. V gave up 8 bases and J gave up 2 bases, with 13 bases separating them. The CDR3 contains 12 residues. CDR1 DFQATT and CDR2 SNEGSKA come from the germline V gene (reference sequence). The CDR3 nucleotides are TGCAGTTACGGAGGGCCGACCTACGAGCAGTACTTC. It specifies CSYGGPTYEQYF.

On this clonotype itself: With a much larger clone just one base away, this may be a read error. This chain connects TRBV5-1 to TRBJ1-4; 8 bases line up with TRBD1. The length of the CDR3 is 15 residues. Germline V gene lookup returns CDR1 SGHRS and CDR2 YFSETQ. V shed 4 bases and J 12 bases; nucleotides not matched to a gene: 14. In nucleotides, the CDR3 is TGCGCCAGCAGCAGGGAACAGGGGGATGGGGAAGAACTGTTTTTT. It specifies CASSREQGDGEELFF.

The chain is built from TRBV28 and TRBJ1-4, with a weak D call TRBD1 (5 bases). From germline, CDR1 is MDHEN and CDR2 SYDVKM. The CDR3 loop spans 15 amino acids. V gave up 5 bases and J gave up 4 bases, with 14 bases separating them. Here the CDR3 reads CASSPPGGGNEKLFF. The CDR3 nucleotides read TGTGCCAGCAGTCCCCCGGGGGGGGGTAATGAAAAACTGTTTTTT.

This clonotype was detected many times. The V call is TRBV20-1, the J call TRBJ1-5; 7 bases agree with TRBD1. The CDR3 is 13 amino acids. Germline V gene lookup returns CDR1 DFQATT and CDR2 SNEGSKA (reference sequence). The V and J ends lost 3 bases and 5 bases, in that order; junction bases with no gene match: 4. CDR3 sequence: CSARQGGDQPQHF. The CDR3 nucleotides read TGCAGTGCTAGGCAAGGGGGCGATCAGCCCCAGCATTTT.

V and J are TRBV30 and TRBJ1-5; D is ambiguous. Germline-derived CDR1 and CDR2 are GTSNPN and SVGIG (reference sequence). The CDR3 totals 13 residues. V lost 2 bases and J 9 bases, leaving 14 bases between the germline ends. The DNA for the CDR3 is TGTGCCTGGAGTACCCTCCCCGGCGTGCCCCAGCATTTT. This gives the protein CAWSTLPGVPQHF.

This clonotype was recorded at least ten times. The chain links TRBV5-8 to TRBJ2-2; a possible D gene is TRBD1 (5 bases). The CDR3 extends over 15 amino acids. Trimming took 3 bases from V and 3 from J, leaving 12 bases between them. Germline CDR1 and CDR2: SGHTS and YDEGEE. As DNA, the CDR3 is TGTGCCAGCAGCTATACTATCAGGGACACCGGGGAGCTGTTTTTT. Translated, it gives CASSYTIRDTGELFF.

As regards this clonotype: This may be a read error: a much more frequent sequence differs by one nucleotide. This CDR3 is CASSPGTGWGIEQFF. CDR3 sequence (DNA): TGCGCCAGCAGCCCGGGGACAGGGTGGGGTATTGAGCAGTTCTTC. The chain carries TRBV5-1 and TRBJ2-1; the match to TRBD1 covers 9 bases. V was clipped by 4 bases and J by 9 bases; unmatched bases: 11. The CDR3 extends over 15 amino acids. From germline, CDR1 is SGHRS and CDR2 YFSETQ.

This clonotype appeared a few times. A much larger clone lies a single base off, so this may be a read error. This chain connects TRBV7-9 to TRBJ1-1; D possibly corresponds to TRBD1 (6 bases). The germline V gene encodes CDR1 SEHNR and CDR2 FQNEAQ (reference sequence). Trimming removed 1 base from V and 5 bases from J, with 11 bases in between. CDR3 size: 14 residues. CDR3 nucleotide sequence: TGTGCCAGCAGCTTAGTAATAGGGGGAACTGAAGCTTTCTTT. Its translation: CASSLVIGGTEAFF.